These T cell receptor beta chains were read from a single sample in a study of shared clonotypes between healthy human individuals. Sequencing used immunoSEQ multiplex PCR; TCRdb keeps in-frame clones, though not all of them. The sample contains over 2,000,000 clones, around 93% of which appear only once. The sample comprised naive CD8+ T cells from PBMCs. These receptors were obtained from a man between 18 and 35 years old in good health. Some clones in this sample may be carry-over from other donors' samples. The CDR3 runs from the conserved cysteine through the conserved F or W. Each record gives: V gene, J gene, CDR3 protein.

v_gene: TRBV28; j_gene: TRBJ2-3; CDR3aa: CASRGGGGTTDTQYF
v_gene: TRBV14; j_gene: TRBJ1-2; CDR3aa: CASREDRAHGYTF
v_gene: TRBV27; j_gene: TRBJ1-2; CDR3aa: CASSLSTKAATGPGGYTF
v_gene: TRBV27; j_gene: TRBJ2-7; CDR3aa: CASSFYIGSYEQYF
v_gene: TRBV27; j_gene: TRBJ2-2; CDR3aa: CASSVGALGTGELFF
v_gene: TRBV2; j_gene: TRBJ2-7; CDR3aa: CASGRTPSYEQYF
v_gene: TRBV9; j_gene: TRBJ1-2; CDR3aa: CASSGAGNGYTF
v_gene: TRBV29-1; j_gene: TRBJ1-2; CDR3aa: CSARGGGQGYGYTF
v_gene: TRBV29-1; j_gene: TRBJ2-7; CDR3aa: CSVGGSGYEQYF
v_gene: TRBV27; j_gene: TRBJ1-1; CDR3aa: CASSPRGTEAFF
v_gene: TRBV4-3; j_gene: TRBJ2-6; CDR3aa: CASSQEVSSGANVLTF
v_gene: TRBV21-1; j_gene: TRBJ1-1; CDR3aa: CASITGEGAGTEAFF
v_gene: TRBV11-2; j_gene: TRBJ1-4; CDR3aa: CASRGAGVEKLFF
v_gene: TRBV6-1; j_gene: TRBJ2-7; CDR3aa: CASIPRTSGNEQYF
v_gene: TRBV7-6; j_gene: TRBJ2-3; CDR3aa: CASSLVGGGSPTDTQYF
v_gene: TRBV27; j_gene: TRBJ2-2; CDR3aa: CASSFSGGGELFF
v_gene: TRBV28; j_gene: TRBJ1-1; CDR3aa: CASCHNTEAFF
v_gene: TRBV13; j_gene: TRBJ1-2; CDR3aa: CASSQHGFYGYTF
v_gene: TRBV28; j_gene: TRBJ1-5; CDR3aa: CASTSRDRGYQPQHF
v_gene: TRBV14; j_gene: TRBJ2-2; CDR3aa: CASSQVAGELFF
v_gene: TRBV7-3; j_gene: TRBJ2-1; CDR3aa: CASSLIAGAYNEQFF
v_gene: TRBV9; j_gene: TRBJ2-1; CDR3aa: CASSVGGGPYNEQFF
v_gene: TRBV4-2; j_gene: NA; CDR3aa: CASSQVSRASHEQYF
v_gene: TRBV4-1; j_gene: TRBJ1-1; CDR3aa: CASSQGGSGTEAFF
v_gene: TRBV19; j_gene: TRBJ2-3; CDR3aa: CASSIGLVGYTQYF
v_gene: TRBV19; j_gene: TRBJ2-7; CDR3aa: CATKGYENEQYF
v_gene: TRBV7-2; j_gene: TRBJ2-3; CDR3aa: CASSYRRSLSTDTQYF
v_gene: TRBV7-2; j_gene: TRBJ2-5; CDR3aa: CASSLVRMGAKRETQYF
v_gene: TRBV6-5; j_gene: TRBJ2-7; CDR3aa: CASSYLGQGANEQYF
v_gene: TRBV7-3; j_gene: TRBJ2-2; CDR3aa: CASSASGPQGNTGELFF